These 18 T cell receptor beta chains originate from one sample sequenced in a study of technical replicates of blood from a few donors. Using immunoSEQ multiplex PCR, the repertoire was profiled, and TCRdb retains in-frame clones only, with some absent. The sample has about 100,000 clones, more than 85% seen once. Sequenced material: T cells isolated from PBMCs. Receptors originate from a human donor in good health.

The V and J genes are TRBV29-1 and TRBJ2-5; D remains unclear. Per germline, CDR1 SQVTM and CDR2 ANQGSEA. The CDR3 has 13 residues. V was shortened by 1 base and J by 2 bases, with 8 bases between the two germline ends. The CDR3 nucleotides are TGCAGCGTTGAAGTCCCGACTCAAGAGACCCAGTACTTC. It encodes CSVEVPTQETQYF. Based on the CDR3 plus reference TRBV29-1 and TRBJ2-5, the full variable domain is SAVISQKPSRDICQRGTSLTIQCQVDSQVTMMFWYRQQPGQSLTLIATANQGSEATYESGFVIDKFPISRPNLTFSTLTVSNMSPEDSSIYLCSVEVPTQETQYFGPGTRLLVL.

The chain combines TRBV6-1 with TRBJ2-5; TRBD2 aligns across 7 bases. The trim removed 6 bases at V and 7 bases at J, leaving 11 bases unmatched. The CDR3 is 14 residues long. Germline-derived CDR1 and CDR2 are MNHNS and SASEGT. The DNA for the CDR3 is TGTGCCAGCAGGATTAAGCGGGATGGGGGGACCCAGTACTTC. It translates to CASRIKRDGGTQYF.

The rearrangement links TRBV4-2 to TRBJ2-4; TRBD1 is a possible D gene (6 bases). Trimming pared 1 base from V and 0 bases from J, leaving 16 bases between. The CDR3 is 18 amino acids. In germline, CDR1 is LGHNA, CDR2 YNFKEQ. The CDR3 sequence is CASSQAGVMGIAKNIQYF. The CDR3, as DNA: TGTGCCAGCAGCCAAGCAGGGGTAATGGGAATAGCCAAAAACATTCAGTACTTC.

This chain connects TRBV30 to TRBJ2-1; D not resolved. The CDR3 has 11 residues. In germline, CDR1 is GTSNPN, CDR2 SVGIG (reference sequence). Trimming pared 3 bases from V and 7 bases from J, leaving 7 bases between. This chain's CDR3 is CAWSMFNEQFF. CDR3 in DNA: TGTGCCTGGAGCATGTTTAATGAGCAGTTCTTC.

The chain links TRBV14 to TRBJ1-2; D unclear. Germline lookup yields CDR1 SGHDN and CDR2 FVKESK. The CDR3 length is 13 residues. The V gene lost 4 bases and the J gene lost 8 bases, with 14 bases spanning the gap. DNA for the CDR3: TGTGCCAGCAGCCTCTCGGGAGGGCTCGGCTACACCTTC. Residues: CASSLSGGLGYTF.

The gene calls are TRBV9 and TRBJ1-1, with D possibly being TRBD1 (5 bases). In germline, CDR1 is SGDLS, CDR2 YYNGEE. The V end lost 2 bases, the J end lost 0 bases, and 5 bases lay between the germline ends. This CDR3 has 13 amino acids. The DNA for the CDR3 is TGTGCCAGCAGCGTGACAGTGAACACTGAAGCTTTCTTT. Its protein product is CASSVTVNTEAFF. The full variable domain, its missing parts supplied by reference TRBV9 and TRBJ1-1, is DSGVTQTPKHLITATGQRVTLRCSPRSGDLSVYWYQQSLDQGLQFLIQYYNGEERAKGNILERFSAQQFPDLHSELNLSSLELGDSALYFCASSVTVNTEAFFGQGTRLTVV.

This sequence joins TRBV20-1 and TRBJ2-7; D perhaps matches TRBD2 (6 bases). The CDR3 runs to 11 residues. Trimming left V 2 bases short and J 7 bases short, with 9 bases between. Germline V gene lookup returns CDR1 DFQATT and CDR2 SNEGSKA (reference sequence). CDR3 loop: CSARLAREQYF. The CDR3 nucleotides read TGCAGTGCTAGACTAGCGCGTGAGCAGTACTTC.

This sequence joins TRBV10-1 and TRBJ1-5, with TRBD1 identical over 8 bases. The J segment lost 0 bases and the V segment lost 10 bases, leaving 14 bases of the junction unmatched. The CDR3 contains 17 residues. Per the germline V gene, CDR1 is WNHNN and CDR2 is SYGVQD (reference sequence). The CDR3 nucleotides read TGCGCCAACCCCGGGACAGGAACAAATTATAGCAATCAGCCCCAGCATTTT. Protein: CANPGTGTNYSNQPQHF.

This sequence joins TRBV28 and TRBJ2-5; perhaps TRBD2 as D (5 bases). The germline V gene encodes CDR1 MDHEN and CDR2 SYDVKM. V shed 3 bases and J shed 4 bases, with 9 bases lying between them. The CDR3 sequence is 13 residues long. Here the CDR3 DNA reads TGTGCCAGCAGTTTTGGGAGACCAGAGACCCAGTACTTC. It encodes CASSFGRPETQYF.

This chain uses TRBV7-9 with TRBJ2-1; the match to TRBD2 covers 8 bases. Germline V gene lookup returns CDR1 SEHNR and CDR2 FQNEAQ (reference sequence). V lost 0 bases and J lost 7; bases outside the gene matches: 5. The CDR3 consists of 15 residues. As DNA, the CDR3 is TGTGCCAGCAGCTTAGCCGGGAGGGCCGGGAATGAGCAGTTCTTC. It yields the protein CASSLAGRAGNEQFF.

This rearrangement joins TRBV7-9 to TRBJ2-7, with 8 bases that match TRBD1. In germline, CDR1 is SEHNR, CDR2 FQNEAQ (reference sequence). V gave up 5 bases and J gave up 4 bases; unmatched junction bases: 13. The CDR3 sequence is 16 residues long. The CDR3 bases are TGTGCCAGCAGCGCGGGTTCAGGGGGCTCACTTTACGAGCAGTACTTC. Its translation is CASSAGSGGSLYEQYF. Full variable domain (outside the CDR3, taken from reference TRBV7-9 and TRBJ2-7): DTGVSQNPRHKITKRGQNVTFRCDPISEHNRLYWYRQTLGQGPEFLTYFQNEAQLEKSRLLSDRFSAERPKGSFSTLEIQRTEQGDSAMYLCASSAGSGGSLYEQYFGPGTRLTVT.

V is TRBV11-2 and J is TRBJ1-1; TRBD1 agrees at 7 bases. The V gene's germline CDR1 is SGHAT and CDR2 FQNNGV. The trim removed 5 bases at V and 7 bases at J, leaving 7 bases unmatched. The CDR3 covers 13 residues. Here the CDR3 DNA reads TGTGCCAGCAGCCTAGGGGGCCATATTGAAGCTTTCTTT. It encodes CASSLGGHIEAFF.

In this sample, this clone turned up once. Sequence at one end of the junction differs from germline and may be a read error. The V and J genes are TRBV4-1 and TRBJ2-7, with D unclear. The germline CDR1 and CDR2 sequences are MGHRA and YSYEKL. The CDR3 loop spans 13 amino acids. DNA of the CDR3: TGCGCCAGCAGCCACTCACAAAACTACGAGCGGTACTTC. Its translation is CASSHSQNYERYF.

The CDR3 reads CASSYRVEDTQYF. Here the CDR3 DNA reads TGTGCCAGCAGCTACAGGGTGGAAGATACGCAGTATTTT. This chain connects TRBV2 to TRBJ2-3, with D maybe TRBD1 (6 bases). The V end was cut by 6 bases, the J end by 5 bases, with 12 bases between. The CDR3 has 13 residues. Germline CDR1 SNHLY, CDR2 FYNNEI.

This chain joins TRBV5-1 and TRBJ2-2; 8 nucleotides match TRBD1. Germline CDR1 reads SGHRS; CDR2 reads YFSETQ. After removal of 0 bases from V and 5 bases from J, the junction contained 0 bases not matched to a gene. The CDR3 sequence is 14 residues long. CDR3 sequence reads: CASSLGQGTGELFF. The DNA of the CDR3 is TGCGCCAGCAGCTTGGGACAGGGGACCGGGGAGCTGTTTTTT. Variable domain in full (rest from reference TRBV5-1 and TRBJ2-2): KAGVTQTPRYLIKTRGQQVTLSCSPISGHRSVSWYQQTPGQGLQFLFEYFSETQRNKGNFPGRFSGRQFSNSRSEMNVSTLELGDSALYLCASSLGQGTGELFFGEGSRLTVL.

The V gene is TRBV6-1, the J gene TRBJ2-7, with D possibly matching TRBD1 (7 bases). This CDR3 contains 12 residues. Trimming took 11 bases from V and 2 from J, leaving 13 bases between them. Germline V CDR1 and CDR2: MNHNS, SASEGT. The CDR3 nucleotides read TGTGCCGGGGGGACAGAAGCCTACGAGCAGTACTTC. Its translation: CAGGTEAYEQYF.

The V and J genes are TRBV30 and TRBJ1-5; TRBD1 is a possible D gene (6 bases). Germline loops: CDR1 GTSNPN, CDR2 SVGIG (reference sequence). Trimming pared 0 bases from V and 7 bases from J, leaving 16 bases between. The CDR3 has 15 residues. The CDR3 coding sequence is TGTGCCTGGAGTGTGTTGGGGGCGCACGAACAGCCCCAGCATTTT. This gives the protein CAWSVLGAHEQPQHF.

V usage is TRBV19 and J usage is TRBJ1-1, with unresolved D. Per germline, CDR1 LNHDA and CDR2 SQIVND (reference sequence). The V end lost 7 bases, the J end lost 1 base, and 19 bases lay between the germline ends. This CDR3 spans 16 amino acids. In DNA, the CDR3 is TGTGCCAGTACCCAGATTGCGCCATACAGGAACACTGAAGCTTTCTTT. Protein sequence: CASTQIAPYRNTEAFF. The whole variable domain, filled in from reference TRBV19 and TRBJ1-1, reads DGGITQSPKYLFRKEGQNVTLSCEQNLNHDAMYWYRQDPGQGLRLIYYSQIVNDFQKGDIAEGYSVSREKKESFPLTVTSAQKNPTAFYLCASTQIAPYRNTEAFFGQGTRLTVV.